The rows below give T cell receptor beta chains drawn from one sample of a study of control samples from healthy donors and cancer patients. Data came from immunoSEQ multiplex PCR; TCRdb stores just in-frame clones and leaves some out. Of around 140,000 clones in the sample, approximately 91% were seen once. Sequencing was performed on blood. All receptors derive from a man under 40 in good health. Each CDR3 is given with its conserved first and last residue. D genes are given only for firm matches. The size field is filled for only some rows; it gives once, few, many or a size class.

cdr3_length clone_size j_call v_call d_call cdr3_nt cdr3_aa
15 - TRBJ2-5 TRBV7-2 TRBD1 TGTGCCAGCAGCTTAGTGTCGACAGGGGGAGAGACCCAGTACTTC CASSLVSTGGETQYF
18 - TRBJ2-6 TRBV19 - TGTGCCAGTAGTATTCGGGCAGGGCGTCTCTCTGGGGCCAACGTCCTGACTTTC CASSIRAGRLSGANVLTF
15 - TRBJ2-7 TRBV7-2 - TGTGCCAGCAGCTTAACCGCATATAGCTCCTACGAGCAGTACTTC CASSLTAYSSYEQYF
11 - TRBJ2-7 TRBV20-1 - TGCAGTGCCGCCTTCTTGAACGAGCAGTACTTC CSAAFLNEQYF
13 - TRBJ2-2 TRBV10-1 - TGCGCCAGCAGCGCCGGTTTCACCGGGGAGCTGTTTTTT CASSAGFTGELFF
11 - TRBJ1-2 TRBV28 - TGTGCCAGCGGGGGATACGATGGCTACACCTTC CASGGYDGYTF
15 once TRBJ1-1 TRBV5-1 TRBD1 TGCGCCAGCAGCGCAGGGACAGGGGGCATCACTGAAGCTTTCTTT CASSAGTGGITEAFF
13 - TRBJ1-2 TRBV7-9 - TGTGCCAGCAGCCCTCCCGACAGCTATGGCTACACCTTC CASSPPDSYGYTF
11 - TRBJ2-7 TRBV20-1 - TGCAGTGCTACGGGTATCTACGAGCAGTACTTC CSATGIYEQYF
12 - TRBJ2-1 TRBV27 - TGTGCCAGCAGGGGAGCAGGGTTACAGCAGTTCTTC CASRGAGLQQFF
14 - TRBJ2-7 TRBV6-5 TRBD1 TGTGCCAGCCGACAGGGGGAAGCCTCCTACGAGCAGTACTTC CASRQGEASYEQYF
15 - TRBJ1-2 TRBV7-9 - TGTGCCAGCAGCTTAGCCGTGGAAACTGGCTATGGCTACACCTTC CASSLAVETGYGYTF
15 - TRBJ1-6 TRBV30 TRBD1 TGTGCCTGCCCCCTGGGACAGGGGGCGAGTTCACCCCTCCACTTT CACPLGQGASSPLHF
15 - TRBJ2-1 TRBV5-1 - TGCGCCAGCAGCTTGGCCGCCAGGGAGTACAATGAGCAGTTCTTC CASSLAAREYNEQFF
15 - TRBJ2-2 TRBV5-1 TRBD1 TGCGCCAGCAGCCCCGGACAGGGCGGCGCCGGGGAGCTGTTTTTT CASSPGQGGAGELFF
13 - TRBJ2-1 TRBV4-1 - TGCGCCAGCAGCCATACAGAATACAATGAGCAGTTCTTC CASSHTEYNEQFF
15 once TRBJ2-6 TRBV5-1 - TGCGCCAGCAGCGCAGGGGTCCCTGGGGCCAACGTCCTGACTTTC CASSAGVPGANVLTF
14 once TRBJ1-3 TRBV7-9 TRBD1 TGTGCCAGCACCCCGCCCGGACAGGGGCACACCATATATTTT CASTPPGQGHTIYF
17 - TRBJ1-4 TRBV7-2 TRBD1 TGTGCCAGCAGCTCATTGGACAGGGGGGCAACTAATGAAAAACTGTTTTTT CASSSLDRGATNEKLFF